These T cell receptor beta chains were read from a single sample in a study of cytomegalovirus exposure and HLA in healthy donors. This table comes from immunoSEQ multiplex PCR, and its TCRdb copy is limited to in-frame clones, with some not included. The repertoire holds 200,000 or so clones, with 75% to 80% as singletons. Material for sequencing was PBMCs. These receptors all stem from a woman in her 30s in good health and CMV-seropositive. Both conserved end residues are part of each CDR3. D genes are given only for firm matches. Size is stated for part of the rows, as once, few or many counts, or as a class when the clone is expanded.

v_call: TRBV14; clone_size: NA; j_call: TRBJ2-1; d_call: NA; cdr3_nt: TGTGCCAGCAGCCAGACTAGTTTGGGGAATGAGCAGTTCTTC; cdr3_aa: CASSQTSLGNEQFF
v_call: TRBV25-1; clone_size: NA; j_call: TRBJ2-3; d_call: NA; cdr3_nt: TGTGCCAGCAGTGGCCCCCGGGGGGCGCGTACAGATACGCAGTATTTT; cdr3_aa: CASSGPRGARTDTQYF
v_call: TRBV10-1; clone_size: NA; j_call: TRBJ2-7; d_call: TRBD1; cdr3_nt: TGCGCCAGCAGTGAGACCCTTATACAGGGGGTCGGAGAGCAGTACTTC; cdr3_aa: CASSETLIQGVGEQYF
v_call: TRBV5-4; clone_size: NA; j_call: TRBJ1-1; d_call: TRBD1; cdr3_nt: TGTGCCAGCAGCTTGGCCGGACAGGGCTCGTACACTGAAGCTTTCTTT; cdr3_aa: CASSLAGQGSYTEAFF
v_call: TRBV4-1; clone_size: NA; j_call: TRBJ2-5; d_call: NA; cdr3_nt: TGCGCCAGCAGCCAAGAATTCAGCGGGACACTTCAAGAGACCCAGTACTTC; cdr3_aa: CASSQEFSGTLQETQYF
v_call: TRBV28; clone_size: few; j_call: TRBJ2-2; d_call: TRBD2; cdr3_nt: TGTGCCAGCAGTCCTAGCGGGAGGGACACCGGGGAGCTGTTTTTT; cdr3_aa: CASSPSGRDTGELFF
v_call: TRBV23-1; clone_size: NA; j_call: TRBJ2-2; d_call: TRBD1; cdr3_nt: TGCGCCAGCAGTCAATGTGACAGGGCGGTCGTCAACACCGGGGAGCTGTTTTTT; cdr3_aa: CASSQCDRAVVNTGELFF
v_call: TRBV4-2; clone_size: once; j_call: TRBJ1-2; d_call: TRBD1; cdr3_nt: TGTGCCAGCAGCCAACCGGGACAGGACTATGGCTACACCTTC; cdr3_aa: CASSQPGQDYGYTF
v_call: TRBV5-1; clone_size: NA; j_call: TRBJ1-2; d_call: NA; cdr3_nt: TGCGCCAGCAACCTCCGAAGTGGCGCGGGATATGGCTACACCTTC; cdr3_aa: CASNLRSGAGYGYTF
v_call: TRBV7-9; clone_size: NA; j_call: TRBJ1-4; d_call: NA; cdr3_nt: TGTGCCAGCAGCGTACCTAAAGTAGCAACTAATGAAAAACTGTTTTTT; cdr3_aa: CASSVPKVATNEKLFF
v_call: TRBV29-1; clone_size: NA; j_call: TRBJ1-1; d_call: NA; cdr3_nt: TGCAGCGCCAACGGGGGAAGAACTGAAGCTTTCTTT; cdr3_aa: CSANGGRTEAFF
v_call: TRBV7-2; clone_size: once; j_call: TRBJ2-1; d_call: NA; cdr3_nt: TGTGCCAGCAGCCCCATGGTGGGAGGTCACAATGAGCAGTTCTTC; cdr3_aa: CASSPMVGGHNEQFF
v_call: TRBV6-5; clone_size: few; j_call: TRBJ2-1; d_call: TRBD2; cdr3_nt: TGTGCCAGCAGCGCCGGGACTAGCGGAGACAATGAGCAGTTCTTC; cdr3_aa: CASSAGTSGDNEQFF
v_call: TRBV4-1; clone_size: NA; j_call: TRBJ2-3; d_call: NA; cdr3_nt: TGCGCCAGCAGCCACTCGCTAGTGGATACGCAGTATTTT; cdr3_aa: CASSHSLVDTQYF
v_call: TRBV2; clone_size: NA; j_call: TRBJ1-4; d_call: NA; cdr3_nt: TGTGGAGCCCAGGAGGACAGACTTAATGAAAAACTGTTTTTT; cdr3_aa: CGAQEDRLNEKLFF
v_call: TRBV19; clone_size: NA; j_call: TRBJ2-7; d_call: NA; cdr3_nt: TGTGCCAGTAGTCCAAGTGGACACTACGAGCAGTACTTC; cdr3_aa: CASSPSGHYEQYF
v_call: TRBV10-2; clone_size: NA; j_call: TRBJ2-7; d_call: NA; cdr3_nt: TGCGCCAGCAGTGAGAGGGGTGACAGAGAGCAGTACTTC; cdr3_aa: CASSERGDREQYF
v_call: TRBV7-9; clone_size: NA; j_call: TRBJ2-1; d_call: TRBD2; cdr3_nt: TGTGCCAGCAGCCCGCGGCCAGCGGGGGGATACAATGAGCAGTTCTTC; cdr3_aa: CASSPRPAGGYNEQFF
v_call: TRBV7-8; clone_size: NA; j_call: TRBJ2-7; d_call: TRBD2; cdr3_nt: TGTGCCAGCAGCCAGGGACTAGCGGGCTACGAGCAGTACTTC; cdr3_aa: CASSQGLAGYEQYF
v_call: TRBV11-2; clone_size: NA; j_call: TRBJ1-1; d_call: TRBD1; cdr3_nt: TGTGCCAGCAGCTACGCCCCGACAGGGGGAAACACTGAAGCTTTCTTT; cdr3_aa: CASSYAPTGGNTEAFF
v_call: TRBV6-5; clone_size: NA; j_call: TRBJ1-3; d_call: NA; cdr3_nt: TGTGCCAGCAGTCTACAGTTTTACTCTGGAAACACCATATATTTT; cdr3_aa: CASSLQFYSGNTIYF
v_call: TRBV27; clone_size: once; j_call: TRBJ1-2; d_call: TRBD1; cdr3_nt: TGTGCCAGCAGCCCTCTAGGACAGGGAAACTATGGCTACACCTTC; cdr3_aa: CASSPLGQGNYGYTF
v_call: TRBV5-1; clone_size: NA; j_call: TRBJ2-5; d_call: TRBD2; cdr3_nt: TGCGCCAGCAGCTCTAGCGGATGGAGGGAGACCCAGTACTTC; cdr3_aa: CASSSSGWRETQYF
v_call: TRBV5-1; clone_size: NA; j_call: TRBJ2-7; d_call: TRBD1; cdr3_nt: TGCGCCAGCAGCGTCGACAGGGGTTACGGGCAGTACTTC; cdr3_aa: CASSVDRGYGQYF
v_call: TRBV5-1; clone_size: NA; j_call: TRBJ1-4; d_call: TRBD1; cdr3_nt: TGCGCCAGCAGCTTCGGGACAGGGGTGAATGAAAAACTGTTTTTT; cdr3_aa: CASSFGTGVNEKLFF
v_call: TRBV20-1; clone_size: once; j_call: TRBJ1-2; d_call: NA; cdr3_nt: TGCAGTGCTAGAGCTGGGGCTGGCTACACCTTC; cdr3_aa: CSARAGAGYTF
v_call: TRBV27; clone_size: once; j_call: TRBJ2-2; d_call: NA; cdr3_nt: TGTGCCAGCATTGGAGGCGGGGAGCTGTTTTTT; cdr3_aa: CASIGGGELFF
v_call: TRBV13; clone_size: once; j_call: TRBJ2-1; d_call: NA; cdr3_nt: TGTGCCAGCAGCTTACTTAATGAGCAGTTCTTC; cdr3_aa: CASSLLNEQFF
v_call: TRBV11-2; clone_size: few; j_call: TRBJ1-1; d_call: NA; cdr3_nt: TGTGCCAGCAGCCCACCAAGGGGACTCACAAGGAACACTGAAGCTTTCTTT; cdr3_aa: CASSPPRGLTRNTEAFF
v_call: TRBV28; clone_size: NA; j_call: TRBJ1-1; d_call: TRBD1; cdr3_nt: TGTGCCAGCAGTCCCTTAATGGGGGACAGGGTGGCAGGAGCTGAAGCTTTCTTT; cdr3_aa: CASSPLMGDRVAGAEAFF
v_call: TRBV28; clone_size: NA; j_call: TRBJ1-2; d_call: NA; cdr3_nt: TGTGCCAGCAGTTTTACCGGTCTAACCAACTATGGCTACACCTTC; cdr3_aa: CASSFTGLTNYGYTF
v_call: TRBV19; clone_size: NA; j_call: TRBJ1-1; d_call: NA; cdr3_nt: TGTGCCAGTAGTATAGGGGCCCGGAGGGACACTGAAGCTTTCTTT; cdr3_aa: CASSIGARRDTEAFF
v_call: TRBV4-2; clone_size: NA; j_call: TRBJ2-7; d_call: TRBD1; cdr3_nt: TGTGCCAGCAGCCAATTGACAGGGGGTAGGGAGCAGTACTTC; cdr3_aa: CASSQLTGGREQYF
v_call: TRBV27; clone_size: NA; j_call: TRBJ2-3; d_call: NA; cdr3_nt: TGTGCCAGCAGTTCCCTAGCCCGAAGCGAGGATACGCAGTATTTT; cdr3_aa: CASSSLARSEDTQYF
v_call: TRBV7-2; clone_size: NA; j_call: TRBJ1-1; d_call: TRBD1; cdr3_nt: TGTGCCAGCAGAGTTGGGGACAGGGGGCGCGGGTGGACTGAAGCTTTCTTT; cdr3_aa: CASRVGDRGRGWTEAFF
v_call: TRBV19; clone_size: NA; j_call: TRBJ2-4; d_call: TRBD1; cdr3_nt: TGTGCCAGTAGGCCGGGGGACAGGGAAGCCAAAAACATTCAGTACTTC; cdr3_aa: CASRPGDREAKNIQYF
v_call: TRBV10-3; clone_size: few; j_call: TRBJ2-7; d_call: NA; cdr3_nt: TGTGCCATCAGTGAGGGCTTCTCCTACGAGCAGTACTTC; cdr3_aa: CAISEGFSYEQYF
v_call: TRBV11-2; clone_size: few; j_call: TRBJ1-2; d_call: NA; cdr3_nt: TGTGCCAGCAGCTTGTCTATAAGGGGATCCTACTATGGCTACACCTTC; cdr3_aa: CASSLSIRGSYYGYTF
v_call: TRBV28; clone_size: few; j_call: TRBJ1-1; d_call: NA; cdr3_nt: TGTGCCAGCAGTTTACTGGGGCAGGGAGAAGCTTTCTTT; cdr3_aa: CASSLLGQGEAFF
v_call: TRBV6-1; clone_size: NA; j_call: TRBJ1-5; d_call: NA; cdr3_nt: TGTGCCAGCAGTCGAACTTCCGATCAGCCCCAGCATTTT; cdr3_aa: CASSRTSDQPQHF
v_call: TRBV14; clone_size: NA; j_call: TRBJ2-7; d_call: TRBD1; cdr3_nt: TGTGCCAGCAGCCAAGTTCGGACAGGGGGCTACGAGCAGTACTTC; cdr3_aa: CASSQVRTGGYEQYF
v_call: TRBV18; clone_size: NA; j_call: TRBJ1-6; d_call: TRBD1; cdr3_nt: TGTGCCAGCTCAACTCCCCCGGGACAGGGATTTCCGGCCCTCCACTTT; cdr3_aa: CASSTPPGQGFPALHF
v_call: TRBV6-1; clone_size: few; j_call: TRBJ2-7; d_call: TRBD2; cdr3_nt: TGTGCCAGCGTAGCTCCCGGGGGGGACTACGAGCAGTACTTC; cdr3_aa: CASVAPGGDYEQYF